The 27 T cell receptor beta chains reported below all come from one sample, sequenced in a study of cytomegalovirus exposure and HLA in healthy donors. PCR was performed using 60 Vbeta and 13 Jbeta primers. Profiled with immunoSEQ multiplex PCR; TCRdb holds only in-frame clones, not every one. The table includes approximately 140,000 clones, 79% detected once. The sequenced material came from PBMCs. The receptors shown here come from a man over 45 in good health and CMV-seropositive.

The rearrangement links TRBV19 to TRBJ1-1, with 11 bases matching TRBD1. From germline, CDR1 is LNHDA and CDR2 SQIVND (reference sequence). The CDR3 is 15 amino acids. V was clipped by 3 bases and J by 5 bases; unmatched bases: 5. The CDR3 reads CASSIGTGGLTEAFF. CDR3 in DNA: TGTGCCAGTAGTATCGGGACAGGGGGTCTTACTGAAGCTTTCTTT.

As to this clone: An end of the junction does not agree with germline; a read error may underlie this. Other DNA variants within this sample encode the same CDR3. The genes are TRBV5-1 and TRBJ1-3; D is perhaps TRBD1 (6 bases). Per germline, CDR1 SGHRS and CDR2 YFSETQ. The CDR3 runs 14 residues. The CDR3 DNA reads as TGCGCCAGCAGCTTGGGACAGGTTGGAAACACCATATACTTT. Its protein product is CASSLGQVGNTIYF.

The rearrangement links TRBV18 to TRBJ2-3, with D uncertain. The V end lost 2 bases, the J end lost 2 bases, and 8 bases lay between the germline ends. This CDR3 region has 14 residues. Germline assignment: CDR1 KGHSH and CDR2 LQKENI. The CDR3 region has the DNA TGTGCCAGCTCACCAGAGAGGTCCACAGATACGCAGTATTTT. It specifies CASSPERSTDTQYF.

The chain carries TRBV28 and TRBJ2-1; a possible D gene is TRBD1 (5 bases). In germline, CDR1 is MDHEN, CDR2 SYDVKM. This CDR3 is 16 amino acids long. V dropped 7 bases and J dropped 8 bases, with 24 bases sitting between them. The CDR3 protein is CASNLRLQGYKDEQFF. The DNA of the CDR3 is TGTGCCAGCAACTTACGCCTGCAGGGTTATAAAGATGAGCAGTTCTTC.

This clone was detected once. The CDR3 loop is CASKRAGDLDTQYF. The CDR3 DNA reads TGTGCCAGTAAGCGAGCGGGAGATTTAGATACGCAGTATTTT. This rearrangement joins TRBV19 to TRBJ2-3; TRBD2 matches at 8 bases. Trimming cost V 7 bases and J 5 bases; bases outside gene matches: 8. The length of the CDR3 is 14 residues. Germline V lookup: CDR1 LNHDA, CDR2 SQIVND (reference sequence).

This clone was observed a handful of times. The chain recombines TRBV19 with TRBJ2-1; TRBD2 agrees at 8 bases. The J segment lost 3 bases and the V segment lost 4 bases, leaving 17 bases of the junction unmatched. CDR1 and CDR2 from the germline V gene are LNHDA and SQIVND (reference sequence). The CDR3 extends over 19 amino acids. In DNA form, the CDR3 reads TGTGCCAGTAGTACCCGGGGGGCTAGCGGGTATGATAACTACAATGAGCAGTTCTTC. It yields the protein CASSTRGASGYDNYNEQFF.

This rearrangement joins TRBV5-4 to TRBJ2-5, with 12 bases matching TRBD2. Germline assignment: CDR1 SGHNT and CDR2 YYREEE (reference sequence). The CDR3 length is 15 residues. V lost 4 bases and J lost 6; bases outside the gene matches: 7. The CDR3 nucleotides are TGTGCCAGCAGCGTCCCTAGCGGGAGGGCCCAGACCCAGTACTTC. Amino acid sequence: CASSVPSGRAQTQYF.

This clone was recorded a few times. J is TRBJ2-1 and V is TRBV5-6; possible D gene TRBD2, 6 bases. This CDR3 is 16 amino acids long. V was clipped by 4 bases and J by 0 bases, with 14 bases between them. In germline, CDR1 is SGHDT, CDR2 YYEEEE. The CDR3 DNA is TGTGCCAGCAGCCAGGAGGTAGCGGTCTCCTACAATGAGCAGTTCTTC. It codes for CASSQEVAVSYNEQFF.

This chain links TRBV28 with TRBJ1-6; maybe TRBD1 (5 bases). CDR3 size: 18 residues. The V and J ends lost 2 bases and 3 bases respectively, with 17 bases between them. CDR1 and CDR2 from the germline V gene are MDHEN and SYDVKM. CDR3 bases: TGTGCCAGCAGTTTACGGTCAGGGTTCGCGAACTATAATTCACCCCTCCACTTT. It codes for CASSLRSGFANYNSPLHF.

This chain joins TRBV5-1 and TRBJ2-5; TRBD2 matches 11 bases. This CDR3 is built from 15 residues. Germline loops: CDR1 SGHRS, CDR2 YFSETQ. Trimming at V came to 0 bases and at J to 3 bases, leaving 1 base not matched to a gene. The CDR3 region is CASSLELAGEETQYF. The DNA of the CDR3 is TGCGCCAGCAGCTTGGAACTAGCGGGAGAAGAGACCCAGTACTTC.

The chain is built from TRBV2 and TRBJ2-3, with TRBD2 identical over 11 bases. This CDR3 comprises 14 residues. The V gene's germline CDR1 is SNHLY and CDR2 FYNNEI. V trimming: 7 bases; J trimming: 5 bases; junction bases outside the gene matches: 5. CDR3 amino acids: CASNSGRAGDTQYF. The CDR3 nucleotides read TGTGCCAGCAATAGCGGGAGGGCCGGAGATACGCAGTATTTT.

This clone was seen a handful of times. V gene TRBV27 combines with J gene TRBJ2-5; 9 nucleotides agree with TRBD2. The DNA matches TRBJ2-7 better at its end, which makes the J call doubtful. CDR1 is MNHEY and CDR2 is SMNVEV in the germline V gene (reference sequence). The CDR3 runs to 16 residues. This CDR3 is CASRLGASGVFNEQYF. The CDR3 DNA is TGTGCCAGCAGACTAGGGGCTAGCGGGGTATTCAACGAGCAGTACTTC.

This sequence joins TRBV10-3 and TRBJ2-3; the match to TRBD1 covers 11 bases. The junction had 5 bases not matched to a gene; V was cut back by 6 bases and J by 6 bases. Germline assignment: CDR1 ENHRY and CDR2 SYGVKD. CDR3 length: 14 residues. The CDR3 protein is CAIRGQGAWDTQYF. The CDR3 DNA sequence: TGTGCCATCAGAGGACAGGGGGCTTGGGATACGCAGTATTTT.

This clone was detected once. The chain carries TRBV5-6 and TRBJ1-1, with D possibly being TRBD1 (5 bases). The germline V gene has CDR1 SGHDT and CDR2 YYEEEE. The ends were cut back, 7 bases at V and 4 bases at J, with 8 bases in the middle. This CDR3 has 11 residues. CDR3 sequence reads: CASRGGTEAFF. CDR3 in DNA: TGTGCCAGCCGGGGGGGCACTGAAGCTTTCTTT.

This CDR3 reads CASSPGTGDGYEQYF. The CDR3 DNA is TGCGCCAGCAGTCCCGGGACAGGGGATGGCTACGAGCAGTACTTC. The chain recombines TRBV4-1 with TRBJ2-7, with 10 bases that match TRBD1. This CDR3 has 15 residues. V lost 6 bases, J lost 3 bases, and 8 bases stayed unmatched. Germline CDR1 and CDR2: MGHRA and YSYEKL.

The J gene is TRBJ1-1, the V gene TRBV7-2; D call uncertain. CDR1 SGHTA and CDR2 FQGNSA come from the germline V gene. The ends were cut back, 1 base at V and 7 bases at J, with 10 bases in the middle. The CDR3 sequence is 13 residues long. The CDR3 sequence: CASSLVPGSEAFF. In nucleotides, the CDR3 is TGTGCCAGCAGCTTAGTTCCTGGCAGTGAAGCTTTCTTT.

The chain links TRBV11-2 to TRBJ2-5; 7 bases agree with TRBD2. The V gene's germline CDR1 is SGHAT and CDR2 FQNNGV. Germline trimming cut 5 bases from V and 4 bases from J; bases unmatched to any gene: 7. The CDR3 loop spans 14 amino acids. CDR3 sequence (DNA): TGTGCCAGCAGCCGAACGGGACTATCAGAGACCCAGTACTTC. Encoded protein: CASSRTGLSETQYF.

The V and J genes are TRBV27 and TRBJ1-1; D might be TRBD1 (6 bases). The CDR3 covers 16 residues. V lost 7 bases and J 3 bases, leaving 21 bases between the germline ends. Germline V gene sequence: CDR1 MNHEY, CDR2 SMNVEV (reference sequence). CDR3 in amino acids: CASTAGGQRTDTEAFF. The DNA for the CDR3 is TGTGCCAGCACAGCCGGGGGGCAGCGAACCGACACTGAAGCTTTCTTT.

The rearrangement links TRBV28 to TRBJ2-7, with TRBD1 matching over 9 bases. Germline-derived CDR1 and CDR2 are MDHEN and SYDVKM. V lost 5 bases to trimming and J lost 1 base; unmatched junction nucleotides: 6. The CDR3 contains 15 residues. The CDR3 DNA sequence: TGTGCCAGCAGTAGTGCCGGGACAGGGTCCTACGAGCAGTACTTC. Its translation is CASSSAGTGSYEQYF.

Only one count was recorded for this clone. The rearrangement joins TRBV10-3 to TRBJ2-1, with a weak D call TRBD2 (6 bases). The V end was cut by 7 bases, the J end by 9 bases, with 19 bases between. Germline CDR1 reads ENHRY; CDR2 reads SYGVKD. The CDR3 is 14 residues long. CDR3 sequence: CAITHGREGGEQFF. The CDR3 nucleotides read TGTGCCATCACCCATGGGCGGGAAGGTGGTGAGCAGTTCTTC.

The chain joins TRBV6-1 to TRBJ1-5, with TRBD1 matching over 9 bases. The CDR3 has 14 amino acids. J was trimmed by 7 bases and V by 7 bases; bases with no gene match: 8. Germline CDR1 is MNHNS and CDR2 is SASEGT. DNA for the CDR3: TGTGCCAGCACCTCGGAGGGACAGGGACAGCCCCAGCATTTT. This codes for CASTSEGQGQPQHF.

Concerning this clone itself: The CDR3 ends on some other residue instead of the conserved phenylalanine or tryptophan, so this is likely a read error. The chain joins TRBV5-6 to TRBJ1-2; no reliable D call. This CDR3 contains 14 residues. V lost 2 bases and J 3 bases, leaving 11 bases between the germline ends. CDR1 and CDR2 from the germline V gene are SGHDT and YYEEEE. The CDR3 loop is CASSFLARDYGYTL. The CDR3 nucleotides are TGTGCCAGCAGCTTTCTGGCAAGGGACTATGGCTACACCCTC.

The rearrangement joins TRBV27 to TRBJ2-7; a possible D gene is TRBD1 (6 bases). Germline V gene data show CDR1 as MNHEY and CDR2 as SMNVEV (reference sequence). With 2 bases removed from V and 1 base from J, the gap between germline ends came to 6 bases. This CDR3 region has 13 residues. This chain's CDR3 is CASSLGQSYEQYF. CDR3 nucleotides: TGTGCCAGCAGTTTAGGACAGTCCTACGAGCAGTACTTC.

The genes are TRBV6-1 and TRBJ2-2; 9 bases fit TRBD1. CDR3 length equals 13 residues. J gave up 11 bases and V 4 bases, and 5 bases lay outside the gene matches. The germline CDR1 and CDR2 sequences are MNHNS and SASEGT. CDR3 in DNA: TGTGCCAGCAGTGTACAGGGGGCAACAGAGCTGTTTTTT. As protein: CASSVQGATELFF.

This chain links TRBV10-1 with TRBJ1-2; perhaps TRBD1 as D (6 bases). Germline V gene sequence: CDR1 WNHNN, CDR2 SYGVQD (reference sequence). This CDR3 region has 14 residues. V was shortened by 2 bases and J by 10 bases, with 17 bases between the two germline ends. The DNA for the CDR3 is TGCGCCAGCAGTGAGCCTGGGACATCCTTTCTCTACACCTTC. Protein sequence: CASSEPGTSFLYTF.

About this clone: The junction differs from germline at one of its ends, possibly a read error. The chain combines TRBV4-1 with TRBJ2-7; 11 nucleotides agree with TRBD1. In germline, CDR1 is MGHRA, CDR2 YSYEKL. The length of the CDR3 is 17 residues. The chain's CDR3 is CASSKEAGTGGTYEQYF. CDR3 sequence (DNA): TGCGCCAGCAGCAAAGAAGCCGGGACAGGGGGGACCTACGAGCAGTACTTC.

This clone appeared a single time. The chain employs TRBV30 and TRBJ2-3; the D gene is possibly TRBD1 (5 bases). Looked up from germline, CDR1 is GTSNPN and CDR2 is SVGIG (reference sequence). Trimming removed 2 bases at V and 6 bases at J, with 9 bases between. The CDR3 loop spans 12 amino acids. This CDR3 reads CAWSNRWDTQYF. The CDR3 DNA sequence: TGTGCCTGGAGTAACAGGTGGGATACGCAGTATTTT.